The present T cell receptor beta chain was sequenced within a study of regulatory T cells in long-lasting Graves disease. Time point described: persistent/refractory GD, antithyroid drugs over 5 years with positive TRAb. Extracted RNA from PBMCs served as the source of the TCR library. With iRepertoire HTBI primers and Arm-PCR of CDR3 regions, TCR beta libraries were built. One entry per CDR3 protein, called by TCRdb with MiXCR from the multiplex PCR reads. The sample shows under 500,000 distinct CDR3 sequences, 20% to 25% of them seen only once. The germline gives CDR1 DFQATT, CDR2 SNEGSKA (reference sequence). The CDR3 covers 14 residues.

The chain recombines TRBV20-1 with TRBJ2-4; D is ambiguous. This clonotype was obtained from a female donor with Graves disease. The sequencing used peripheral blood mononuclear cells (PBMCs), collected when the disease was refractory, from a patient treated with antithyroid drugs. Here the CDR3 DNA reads TGCAGCGTTGAAGAAGACGGCGAGGAAAACATTCAGTACTTC. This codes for CSVEEDGEENIQYF.